A single sample gave rise to the 4 T cell receptor beta chains below, sequenced in a study of STAT5B mutations in CD4+ large granular lymphocyte leukemia. The data were produced by immunoSEQ multiplex PCR, yet TCRdb's version contains in-frame clones alone and is incomplete. The table has some 35,000 clones, roughly four fifths seen once. The source material was CD4+ T cells from blood buffy coats. The receptors shown here come from a human donor in good health.

The rearrangement joins TRBV29-1 to TRBJ2-2, with D possibly being TRBD2 (6 bases). There are 15 residues in the CDR3. Between the trimmed V and J ends, which lost 4 bases and 4 bases, there was a span of 16 bases. Germline lookup yields CDR1 SQVTM and CDR2 ANQGSEA. The CDR3 coding sequence is TGCAGCGTTGTGGGGCTGGGGGGTGGCACCGGGGAGCTGTTTTTT. Translation: CSVVGLGGGTGELFF.

On this clone itself: Sequence at one end of the junction differs from germline and may be a read error. The CDR3 sequence is CARMDVSHLTNTQYF. CDR3 DNA: TGTGCCAGAATGGACGTCTCACACCTCACAAATACGCAGTATTTT. J is TRBJ2-3 and V is TRBV5-3; D not certain. TRBV5-3 is an ORF; its function is uncertain. The CDR3 loop spans 15 amino acids.

The genes are TRBV5-6 and TRBJ1-4; TRBD1 aligns across 10 bases. The V and J ends lost 6 bases and 8 bases, in that order; junction bases with no gene match: 7. This CDR3 is 14 amino acids long. Germline loops: CDR1 SGHDT, CDR2 YYEEEE. The DNA for the CDR3 is TGTGCCAGCACCTGGACAGGGGGACAAGAAAAACTGTTTTTT. This encodes CASTWTGGQEKLFF.

The chain recombines TRBV27 with TRBJ2-3; 8 nucleotides align to TRBD2. Trimming cost V 3 bases and J 8 bases; bases outside gene matches: 7. CDR1 and CDR2 from the germline V gene are MNHEY and SMNVEV (reference sequence). The CDR3 covers 14 residues. The CDR3 DNA reads as TGTGCCAGCAGTTTTTCGGCGGGGGGCGGTACGCAGTATTTT. The encoded protein is CASSFSAGGGTQYF.